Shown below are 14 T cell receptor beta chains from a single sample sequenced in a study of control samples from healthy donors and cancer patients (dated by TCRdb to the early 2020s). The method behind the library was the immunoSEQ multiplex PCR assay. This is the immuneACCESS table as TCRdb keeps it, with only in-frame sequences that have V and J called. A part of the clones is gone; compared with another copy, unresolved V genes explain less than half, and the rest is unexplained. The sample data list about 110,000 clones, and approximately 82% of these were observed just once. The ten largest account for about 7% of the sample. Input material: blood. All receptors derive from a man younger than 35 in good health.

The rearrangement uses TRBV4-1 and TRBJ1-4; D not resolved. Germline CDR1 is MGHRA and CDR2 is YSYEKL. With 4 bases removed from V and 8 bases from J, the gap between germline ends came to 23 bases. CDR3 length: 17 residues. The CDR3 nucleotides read TGCGCCAGCAGCCGGACTGAGGTTCTAGGGTACCGCGAAAAACTGTTTTTT. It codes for CASSRTEVLGYREKLFF.

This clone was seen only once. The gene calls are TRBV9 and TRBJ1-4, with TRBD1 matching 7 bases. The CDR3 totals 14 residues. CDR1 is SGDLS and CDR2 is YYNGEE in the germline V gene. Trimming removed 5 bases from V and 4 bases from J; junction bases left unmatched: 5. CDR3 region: CASSPGGRNEKLFF. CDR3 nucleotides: TGTGCCAGCAGTCCAGGGGGGCGTAATGAAAAACTGTTTTTT.

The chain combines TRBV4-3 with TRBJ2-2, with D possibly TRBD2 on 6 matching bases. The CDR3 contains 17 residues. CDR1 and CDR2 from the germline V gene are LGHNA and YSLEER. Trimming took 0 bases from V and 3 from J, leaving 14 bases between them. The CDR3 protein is CASSQEGGGADTGELFF. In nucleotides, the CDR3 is TGCGCCAGCAGCCAAGAAGGAGGCGGGGCGGACACCGGGGAGCTGTTTTTT.

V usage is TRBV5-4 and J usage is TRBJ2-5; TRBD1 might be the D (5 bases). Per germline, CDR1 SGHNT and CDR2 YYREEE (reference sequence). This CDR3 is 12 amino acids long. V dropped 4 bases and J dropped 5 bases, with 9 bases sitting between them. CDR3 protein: CASSGHRETQYF. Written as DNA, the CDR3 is TGTGCCAGCAGCGGGCACAGGGAGACCCAGTACTTC.

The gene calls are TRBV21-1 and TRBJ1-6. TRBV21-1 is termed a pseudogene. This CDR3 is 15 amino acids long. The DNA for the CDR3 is TGTGCCAGCAGCAGGGGGGGCGACCCGAATTCACCCCTCCACTTT. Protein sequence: CASSRGGDPNSPLHF.

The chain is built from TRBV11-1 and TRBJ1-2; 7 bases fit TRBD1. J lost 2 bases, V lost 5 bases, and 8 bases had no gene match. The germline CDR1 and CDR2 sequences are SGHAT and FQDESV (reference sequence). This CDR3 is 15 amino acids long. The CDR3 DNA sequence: TGTGCCAGCAGCCCCAGGGGGGCCACAAACTATGGCTACACCTTC. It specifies CASSPRGATNYGYTF.

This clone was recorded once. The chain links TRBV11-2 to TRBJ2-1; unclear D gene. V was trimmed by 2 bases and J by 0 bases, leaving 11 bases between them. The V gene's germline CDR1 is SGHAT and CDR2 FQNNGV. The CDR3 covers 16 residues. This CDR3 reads CASSLLPEGSYNEQFF. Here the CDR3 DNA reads TGTGCCAGCAGCTTACTTCCGGAAGGCTCCTACAATGAGCAGTTCTTC.

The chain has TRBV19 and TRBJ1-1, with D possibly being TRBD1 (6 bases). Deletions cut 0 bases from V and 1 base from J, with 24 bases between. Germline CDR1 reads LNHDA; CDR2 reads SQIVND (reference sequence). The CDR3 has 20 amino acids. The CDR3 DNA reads TGTGCCAGTAGTATAGACAGGAGCCTGGGCGGGGGGGCCGCGAACACTGAAGCTTTCTTT. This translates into CASSIDRSLGGGAANTEAFF.

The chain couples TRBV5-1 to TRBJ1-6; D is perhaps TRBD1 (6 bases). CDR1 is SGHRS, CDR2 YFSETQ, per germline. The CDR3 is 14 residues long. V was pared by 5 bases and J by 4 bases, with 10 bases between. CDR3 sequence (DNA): TGCGCCAGCAGTGAAGGGGGGTATAATTCACCCCTCCACTTT. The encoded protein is CASSEGGYNSPLHF.

The CDR3 region has the DNA TGTGCCAGCAGCGTAGGAAGTGAGCAGTTCTTC. It is translated as CASSVGSEQFF. The chain couples TRBV9 to TRBJ2-1; D uncertain. Deletions cut 0 bases from V and 9 bases from J, with 4 bases between. The V gene's germline CDR1 is SGDLS and CDR2 YYNGEE. CDR3 length: 11 residues.

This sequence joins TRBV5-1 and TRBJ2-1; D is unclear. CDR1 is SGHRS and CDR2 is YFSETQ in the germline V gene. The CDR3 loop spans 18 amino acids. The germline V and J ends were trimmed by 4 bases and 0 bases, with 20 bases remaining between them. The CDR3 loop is CASSDAQIQFSSYNEQFF. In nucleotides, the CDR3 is TGCGCCAGCAGCGATGCGCAGATCCAGTTCAGCTCCTACAATGAGCAGTTCTTC.

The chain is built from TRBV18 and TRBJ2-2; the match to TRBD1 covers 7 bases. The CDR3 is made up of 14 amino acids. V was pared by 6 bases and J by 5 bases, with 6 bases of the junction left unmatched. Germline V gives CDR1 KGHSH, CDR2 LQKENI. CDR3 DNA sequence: TGTGCCAGCTCGGATGTGACAGGGACCGGGGAGCTGTTTTTT. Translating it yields CASSDVTGTGELFF. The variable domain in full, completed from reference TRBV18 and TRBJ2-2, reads NAGVMQNPRHLVRRRGQEARLRCSPMKGHSHVYWYRQLPEEGLKFMVYLQKENIIDESGMPKERFSAEFPKEGPSILRIQQVVRGDSAAYFCASSDVTGTGELFFGEGSRLTVL.

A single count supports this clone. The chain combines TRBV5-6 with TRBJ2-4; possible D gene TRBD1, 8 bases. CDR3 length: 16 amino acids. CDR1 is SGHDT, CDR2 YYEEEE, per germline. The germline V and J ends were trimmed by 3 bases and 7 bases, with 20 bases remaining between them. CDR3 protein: CASSSLGRGRENIQYF. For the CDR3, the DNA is TGTGCCAGCAGCTCTTTAGGCAGGGGGCGGGAGAACATTCAGTACTTC.

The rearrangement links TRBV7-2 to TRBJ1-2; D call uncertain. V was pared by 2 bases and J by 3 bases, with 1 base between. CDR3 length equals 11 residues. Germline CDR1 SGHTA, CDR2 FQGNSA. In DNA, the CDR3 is TGTGCCAGCAGCTTACACTATGGCTACACCTTC. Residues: CASSLHYGYTF.